Detailed here is one T cell receptor (beta chain). Its antigen is currently unknown. These data are taken from a study of a mutant IDH1 vaccine in newly diagnosed glioma. In the study overall: The study started vaccination 4-6 weeks after radiotherapy alone, or with temozolomide cycles. Antecedent treatment encompassed radiotherapy, temozolomide, or their combination; the majority received both.

Trimming took 2 bases from V and 10 from J; bases not matched to a gene: 10. This CDR3 contains 14 residues. CDR1 is SNHLY and CDR2 is FYNNEI in the germline V gene. The time point was: week 23, last vaccination. Each dose delivered 300 ug of mutant IDH1 20-mer peptide subcutaneously with imiquimod. Measured with immunoSEQ multiplex PCR; TCRdb has only the in-frame clones, and not every one. Counted here are tens of thousands of clones, roughly 85% occurring once; the ten biggest clones make up about 2.2%. Study results and caveats: Patients showed vaccine-induced immune responses at a rate of 90% to 95%. Pseudoprogression apparently tracked independently of changes in top peripheral T cell clonotypes.

This sample comprised PBMCs, obtained from a glioma patient whose treatment included an IDH1 peptide vaccine. The TCR was taken from a man aged 25 to 40 with glioma. Some clones in this sample may be carry-over from other donors' samples. This chain joins TRBV2 and TRBJ1-1; 7 nucleotides agree with TRBD1. This CDR3 reads CASSERDRPRTAFF. The CDR3 nucleotides read TGTGCCAGCAGTGAAAGGGACAGACCTCGAACAGCTTTCTTT.